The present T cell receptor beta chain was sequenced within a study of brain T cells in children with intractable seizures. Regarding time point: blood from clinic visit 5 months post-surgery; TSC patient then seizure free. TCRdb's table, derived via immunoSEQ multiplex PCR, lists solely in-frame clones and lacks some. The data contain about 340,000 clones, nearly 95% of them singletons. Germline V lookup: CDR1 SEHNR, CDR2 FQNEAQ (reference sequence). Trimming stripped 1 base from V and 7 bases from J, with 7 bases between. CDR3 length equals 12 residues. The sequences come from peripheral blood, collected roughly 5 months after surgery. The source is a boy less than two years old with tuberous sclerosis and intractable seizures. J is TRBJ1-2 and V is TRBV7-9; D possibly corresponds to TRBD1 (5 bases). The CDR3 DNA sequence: TGTGCCAGCAGCTTAGAGCAGGGTGGCTACACCTTC. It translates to CASSLEQGGYTF.